This T cell receptor (beta chain) appears in the sequencing data of a study of blood T cell repertoires in COVID-19. The CDR3 extends over 14 amino acids. V gave up 3 bases and J gave up 5 bases, with 10 bases separating them. From germline, CDR1 is SGHAT and CDR2 FQNNGV. TCRdb's table, derived via immunoSEQ multiplex PCR, lists solely in-frame clones and lacks some. The table includes about 270,000 clones, approximately 90% detected once. Participant-given clinical history determined each cohort assignment. Source material: PBMCs or T cells enriched from blood (not recorded which). The receptor was derived from a woman in her forties with acute COVID-19. J is TRBJ1-4 and V is TRBV11-2, with D maybe TRBD1 (5 bases). The CDR3 sequence: CASSLGLINEKLFF. CDR3 nucleotide sequence: TGTGCCAGCAGCTTGGGACTGATCAATGAAAAACTGTTTTTT. Based on the CDR3 plus reference TRBV11-2 and TRBJ1-4, the full variable domain is EAGVAQSPRYKIIEKRQSVAFWCNPISGHATLYWYQQILGQGPKLLIQFQNNGVVDDSQLPKDRFSAERLKGVDSTLKIQPAKLEDSAVYLCASSLGLINEKLFFGSGTQLSVL.